This entry lists 27 T cell receptor beta chains sequenced from one sample in a study of tumor-infiltrating lymphocytes in primary liver carcinoma. The investigators made TCR beta cDNA from approximately 510 ng total RNA, using a constant-region primer. Library construction for TCR beta comprised three nested multiplex PCR rounds performed with slightly modified ARM-PCR. Rounds one and two of PCR, each of 10 cycles, were primed with TRBV1-TRBV30 forward primers and a C-beta reverse primer. MiXCR was run by TCRdb on the multiplex PCR reads, yielding one entry per CDR3 protein. The sample consists of 300,000 to 350,000 distinct CDR3 sequences, roughly 61% of them appearing once. Both blood RNA, taken from unsorted whole blood, and germline DNA were extracted. The sequenced sample was peripheral blood. These receptors were obtained from a man between 40 and 49 years old with primary liver carcinoma and hepatitis B virus infection.

This clonotype was picked up a small number of times. An end of the junction differs from the germline gene, which may be a read error. The genes are TRBV11-2 and TRBJ2-7; TRBD2 is a possible D gene (6 bases). The CDR3 loop spans 17 amino acids. Germline V gene sequence: CDR1 SGHAT, CDR2 FQNNGV. CDR3 region: CASTSLPGSRGSYEQCF. In DNA, the CDR3 is TGTGCCAGCACATCTCTTCCCGGGTCGCGGGGCTCCTACGAGCAGTGTTTC.

This clonotype was recorded at least ten times. The chain recombines TRBV12-3 or TRBV12-4 with TRBJ2-1; 14 nucleotides line up with TRBD2. The ends lost 7 bases at V and 9 bases at J; junction bases unmatched: 11. CDR3 length: 16 amino acids. The CDR3 region has the DNA TGTGCCAGCACCGAGGGGGGGACTAGCGGGGGCAGTGAGCAGTTCTTC. It codes for CASTEGGTSGGSEQFF.

A word on this clonotype: A read error may account for a junction end that differs from germline. Here the CDR3 reads CASSAGLAGYEQHF. The DNA of the CDR3 is TGTGCCAGCAGTGCAGGGCTAGCAGGCTACGAGCAGCACTTC. The chain links TRBV6-1 to TRBJ2-7, with D tentatively TRBD1 or TRBD2 (5 bases each). The CDR3 extends over 14 amino acids. Germline CDR1 reads MNHNS; CDR2 reads SASEGT.

For this clonotype: This may be a read error: a much more frequent sequence differs by one nucleotide. Since no conserved phenylalanine or tryptophan closes the CDR3, a read error is the likely cause. The rearrangement links TRBV14 to TRBJ2-7; possibly TRBD1 or TRBD2 for D (5 bases each). The CDR3 runs 13 residues. V dropped 3 bases and J dropped 3 bases, with 9 bases sitting between them. The V gene's germline CDR1 is SGHDN and CDR2 FVKESK. The CDR3 coding sequence is TGTGCCAGCAGCCACGGGACCCACTACGAGCAGTACCTC. It codes for CASSHGTHYEQYL.

This clonotype has a single count. The final CDR3 position lacks the conserved phenylalanine or tryptophan, pointing to a likely read error. The V gene is TRBV7-9, the J gene TRBJ2-5; 7 positions agree with TRBD1. The CDR3 spans 12 residues. Germline V gene sequence: CDR1 SEHNR, CDR2 FQNEAQ (reference sequence). With 5 bases clipped from V and 11 bases from J, the junction kept 8 bases outside the gene matches. CDR3 protein: CASSPDRTAQYL. In nucleotides, the CDR3 is TGTGCCAGCAGCCCGGACAGGACAGCACAGTACTTA.

Of note for this clonotype: Given a much more abundant clone one base away, this may be a read error. The chain is built from TRBV5-4 and TRBJ1-2; D remains ambiguous. The length of the CDR3 is 12 residues. The germline CDR1 and CDR2 sequences are SGHNT and YYREEE (reference sequence). Deletions cut 0 bases from V and 4 bases from J, with 4 bases between. As DNA, the CDR3 is TGTGCCAGCAGCTTGGTCGGCTATGGCTACACCTTC. Its translation is CASSLVGYGYTF.

In regard to this clonotype: A read error is possible here, since a much larger clone lies one base away. V is TRBV6-5 and J is TRBJ1-1, with D possibly being TRBD1 (5 bases). This CDR3 comprises 13 residues. Trimming removed 10 bases from V and 0 bases from J, with 12 bases in between. CDR1 MNHEY and CDR2 SVGAGI come from the germline V gene. The CDR3 DNA is TGTGCCAACAGGAGGTTTATGAACACTGAAGCTTTCTTT. Amino acids: CANRRFMNTEAFF.

Comment on this clonotype: Germline is not matched at one junction end, which may reflect a read error. V usage is TRBV11-1 and J usage is TRBJ2-4; 9 bases line up with TRBD1. CDR3 length: 17 residues. Germline CDR1 reads SGHAT; CDR2 reads FQDESV (reference sequence). As DNA, the CDR3 is TGTGCCAGCAGCTCGAGGACAGGGGCGGTCGTCAAAAACACTCAGTACTTC. Its protein is CASSSRTGAVVKNTQYF.

As regards this clonotype: Likely a read error: the CDR3 ends without its conserved phenylalanine or tryptophan. The chain's CDR3 is CASSRSVTTDYEQYL. The CDR3 DNA reads TGTGCCAGCAGTCGATCCGTGACAACCGACTACGAGCAGTACCTC. The chain uses TRBV6-5 and TRBJ2-7; D uncertain. With 5 bases removed from V and 3 bases from J, the gap between germline ends came to 17 bases. CDR1 and CDR2 from the germline V gene are MNHEY and SVGAGI. The length of the CDR3 is 15 residues.

Turning to this clonotype: A read error is possible here, since a much larger clone lies one base away. The genes are TRBV12-3 or TRBV12-4 and TRBJ1-1; 11 nucleotides match TRBD1. This CDR3 is 14 amino acids long. The V and J ends lost 9 bases and 4 bases, in that order; junction bases with no gene match: 7. The CDR3 region is CARRPGTGGTEAFF. The CDR3 DNA reads as TGTGCCAGGAGACCAGGGACAGGGGGCACTGAAGCTTTCTTT.

As concerns this clonotype: One junction end does not reproduce the germline sequence, and a read error may be involved. Here the CDR3 DNA reads TGCAACGTTTACACGGGGACCACCTACAATCAGCAGTTCTTC. It yields the protein CNVYTGTTYNQQFF. This chain connects TRBV29-1 to TRBJ2-1; D tentatively reads TRBD1 or TRBD2 (5 bases each). Germline V CDR1 and CDR2: SQVTM, ANQGSEA. CDR3 length: 14 residues.

As regards this clonotype: It may be a read error: a sequence one base away is much more abundant. The chain has TRBV29-1 and TRBJ1-3; the match to TRBD1 covers 7 bases. The germline V gene has CDR1 SQVTM and CDR2 ANQGSEA. Trimming cost V 8 bases and J 3 bases; bases outside gene matches: 16. CDR3 length equals 16 residues. DNA for the CDR3: TGCAGCATTGCGCTACTTACAGGGGAAGGTGGAAACACCATATATTTT. This gives the protein CSIALLTGEGGNTIYF.

There are many counts of this clonotype. The genes are TRBV6-5 and TRBJ2-4; the D gene is possibly TRBD1 (6 bases). V shed 6 bases and J shed 12 bases, with 9 bases lying between them. This CDR3 has 10 amino acids. The V gene's germline CDR1 is MNHEY and CDR2 SVGAGI. The CDR3 spells CASSRGAQYF. The CDR3 DNA reads as TGTGCCAGCAGCAGGGGCGCTCAGTACTTC.

As regards this clonotype: As the CDR3 is not closed by the conserved phenylalanine or tryptophan, this likely results from a read error. The chain has TRBV11-2 and TRBJ2-1, with TRBD2 identical over 8 bases. The J segment lost 3 bases and the V segment lost 8 bases, leaving 21 bases of the junction unmatched. The CDR3 contains 19 residues. The V gene's germline CDR1 is SGHAT and CDR2 FQNNGV. The CDR3 protein is CASRHQGRVAGKFYNEQFV. The CDR3 DNA sequence: TGTGCCAGCCGCCACCAAGGTCGGGTAGCGGGAAAGTTCTACAATGAGCAGTTCGTC.

Comments on this clonotype: A much larger clone lies a single base off, so this may be a read error. The rearrangement links TRBV10-3 to TRBJ2-7; 8 bases align to TRBD2. This CDR3 region has 15 residues. Looked up from germline, CDR1 is ENHRY and CDR2 is SYGVKD. The CDR3 sequence: CAINESREDGYEQYF. Here the CDR3 DNA reads TGTGCCATCAATGAGTCGCGGGAGGACGGTTACGAGCAGTACTTC.

Points on this clonotype: A read error may explain this, as a much larger clone is one base away. This chain joins TRBV10-2 and TRBJ2-2; 8 bases fit TRBD2. CDR1 and CDR2 (germline): WSHSY, SAAADI. CDR3 length: 16 amino acids. CDR3 protein: CASSESGSFDTEELFF. The CDR3 DNA sequence: TGCGCCAGCAGTGAGAGCGGGAGTTTTGACACCGAGGAGCTGTTTTTT.

This clonotype was seen repeatedly, ten times or more. This chain uses TRBV6-2 or TRBV6-3 with TRBJ2-6; TRBD2 matches 11 bases. The germline CDR1 and CDR2 sequences are MNHEY and SVGEGT. The CDR3 is 17 residues long. The J segment lost 4 bases and the V segment lost 6 bases, leaving 8 bases of the junction unmatched. The CDR3 reads CASRPGLAGSGANVLTF. CDR3 nucleotide sequence: TGTGCCAGCAGGCCCGGACTAGCGGGCTCCGGGGCCAACGTCCTGACTTTC.

This clonotype was counted between two and nine times. The chain recombines TRBV18 with TRBJ2-5; D remains ambiguous. CDR3 length: 12 amino acids. Trimming removed 4 bases from V and 2 bases from J, with 5 bases in between. Germline V gives CDR1 KGHSH, CDR2 LQKENI. Written as DNA, the CDR3 is TGTGCCAGCTCACGCAATCAAGAGACCCAGTACTTC. As protein: CASSRNQETQYF. Together with reference TRBV18 and TRBJ2-5, the CDR3 gives the full variable domain: NAGVMQNPRHLVRRRGQEARLRCSPMKGHSHVYWYRQLPEEGLKFMVYLQKENIIDESGMPKERFSAEFPKEGPSILRIQQVVRGDSAAYFCASSRNQETQYFGPGTRLLVL.

On this clonotype: An end of the junction differs from the germline gene, which may be a read error. The chain joins TRBV11-2 to TRBJ1-3; D is uncertain. CDR1 SGHAT and CDR2 FQNNGV come from the germline V gene. This CDR3 is 13 amino acids long. This CDR3 reads CASSPPSGSTIYF. Written as DNA, the CDR3 is TGCGCCAGCAGTCCCCCCTCTGGAAGCACCATATATTTT.

For this clonotype: The CDR3 carries no conserved terminal phenylalanine or tryptophan, so it likely arises from a read error. The chain has TRBV11-2 and TRBJ1-1; no clear D. This CDR3 contains 15 residues. Per germline, CDR1 SGHAT and CDR2 FQNNGV. Trimming pared 5 bases from V and 3 bases from J, leaving 16 bases between. The CDR3 sequence: CASSVSQRHDTEAFL. Here the CDR3 DNA reads TGTGCCAGCAGCGTATCCCAGAGACACGACACTGAAGCTTTCTTA.

To note about this clonotype: This could be a read error, since a much larger clone is one nucleotide away. The chain combines TRBV7-9 with TRBJ2-2; no reliable D call. The CDR3 has 17 amino acids. CDR1 and CDR2 from the germline V gene are SEHNR and FQNEAQ (reference sequence). V was trimmed by 2 bases and J by 0 bases, leaving 13 bases between them. CDR3 in DNA: TGTGCCAGCAGCTTACCCGAACGGGCAGCGAACACCGGGGAGCTGTTTTTT. It codes for CASSLPERAANTGELFF.

This rearrangement joins TRBV11-1 to TRBJ2-3; 9 bases agree with TRBD2. V was pared by 5 bases and J by 12 bases, with 15 bases of the junction left unmatched. Germline V gene data show CDR1 as SGHAT and CDR2 as FQDESV (reference sequence). This CDR3 is built from 15 residues. CDR3 sequence: CASSPCRSGRLGQYF. The CDR3, as DNA: TGTGCCAGCAGCCCCTGTCGGAGCGGGAGGTTGGGTCAGTATTTT.

Comments on this clonotype: One end of the junction is discordant with germline, which a read error may explain. The genes are TRBV11-2 and TRBJ2-7; D is undetermined. Germline-derived CDR1 and CDR2 are SGHAT and FQNNGV. CDR3 length equals 15 residues. The CDR3 DNA follows: TGTGCCGGCAGCTTAGTTGTTTCCCCCTCCTACGAGCAGTACTTC. Protein product: CAGSLVVSPSYEQYF. Full variable domain (missing parts from reference TRBV11-2 and TRBJ2-7): EAGVAQSPRYKIIEKRQSVAFWCNPISGHATLYWYQQILGQGPKLLIQFQNNGVVDDSQLPKDRFSAERLKGVDSTLKIQPAKLEDSAVYLCAGSLVVSPSYEQYFGPGTRLTVT.

Of note for this clonotype: This may be a read error, as it is one base from a much larger clone. The CDR3 DNA reads as TGTGCCAGCAGTGAGGGAGCTTGGTCTTGGGCCAACGTCCTGACTTTC. It encodes CASSEGAWSWANVLTF. The V and J genes are TRBV6-1 and TRBJ2-6; D may be TRBD2 (5 bases). The V gene's germline CDR1 is MNHNS and CDR2 SASEGT. This CDR3 has 16 amino acids. V lost 3 bases to trimming and J lost 5 bases, with 14 bases between them.

This clonotype was detected many times. The J gene is TRBJ1-1, the V gene TRBV12-3 or TRBV12-4; D not resolved. CDR3 length: 14 residues. V lost 3 bases and J lost 7, with 15 bases in between. CDR3 DNA: TGTGCCAGCAGTTTTTTGGTGGAGGTCGGTGAAGCTTTCTTT. Amino acids: CASSFLVEVGEAFF.

This chain links TRBV6-5 with TRBJ2-1; 9 nucleotides align to TRBD2. CDR3 size: 15 residues. Trimming cost V 7 bases and J 4 bases; bases outside gene matches: 8. Germline loops: CDR1 MNHEY, CDR2 SVGAGI. CDR3 sequence (DNA): TGTGCCAGCAACATACTAGCGGGCCGATACAATGAGCAGTTCTTC. Amino acid sequence: CASNILAGRYNEQFF.

The chain's CDR3 is CASSHGSGVGYTF. The CDR3 nucleotides are TGTGCCAGCAGTCACGGGAGTGGGGTTGGCTACACCTTC. The chain recombines TRBV6-6 with TRBJ1-2; D remains ambiguous. The CDR3 consists of 13 residues. V was cut by 5 bases and J by 7 bases, with 14 bases left in between. Germline V CDR1 and CDR2: MNHNY, SVGAGI (reference sequence).